Following are 18 T cell receptor beta chains from one sample sequenced in a study of T cell changes during pregnancy in multiple sclerosis. Only in-frame clones appear in the TCRdb table, and some are missing; sequencing was by immunoSEQ multiplex PCR. The sample lists 90,000 or so clones, over 85% occurring once. Sequences were derived from peripheral blood, sampled after pregnancy. The receptors shown here come from a female donor in good health, enrolled as a control in a pregnancy study.

The rearrangement uses TRBV5-1 and TRBJ2-5, with 7 nucleotides matching TRBD2. The ends lost 4 bases at V and 1 base at J; junction bases unmatched: 10. The CDR3 contains 16 residues. Germline loops: CDR1 SGHRS, CDR2 YFSETQ. The CDR3 here is CASSATLGGGQETQYF. CDR3 bases: TGCGCCAGCAGCGCTACGTTGGGGGGGGGCCAAGAGACCCAGTACTTC.

The chain is built from TRBV5-1 and TRBJ2-7; 7 bases line up with TRBD1. This CDR3 is 17 amino acids long. Germline assignment: CDR1 SGHRS and CDR2 YFSETQ. Trimming removed 4 bases from V and 2 bases from J; junction bases left unmatched: 15. CDR3 sequence (DNA): TGCGCCAGCAGCCCACTCATACCCGGGACAGCACCCTACGAGCAGTACTTC. Its translation: CASSPLIPGTAPYEQYF.

The rearrangement uses TRBV28 and TRBJ1-1; TRBD1 aligns across 8 bases. CDR3 length equals 15 residues. V was pared by 2 bases and J by 7 bases, with 9 bases of the junction left unmatched. CDR1 is MDHEN and CDR2 is SYDVKM in the germline V gene. The CDR3: CASSLSSRGQGEAFF. In DNA, the CDR3 is TGTGCCAGCAGTTTAAGTTCCAGGGGGCAGGGTGAAGCTTTCTTT.

This clone occurred once. This sequence joins TRBV6-5 and TRBJ2-7; 7 nucleotides agree with TRBD1. This CDR3 is 13 amino acids long. Germline loops: CDR1 MNHEY, CDR2 SVGAGI. V was clipped by 6 bases and J by 1 base; unmatched bases: 3. This CDR3 is CASRRTGSYEQYF. The CDR3 DNA sequence: TGTGCCAGCAGGCGGACAGGTTCCTACGAGCAGTACTTC.

The CDR3 region is CASSLASLAGGTPYEQYF. The CDR3 DNA follows: TGTGCCAGCAGCTTAGCGAGCCTAGCGGGAGGTACACCCTACGAGCAGTACTTC. J is TRBJ2-7 and V is TRBV7-2; 11 bases map to TRBD2. The CDR3 loop spans 18 amino acids. The germline V gene encodes CDR1 SGHTA and CDR2 FQGNSA. The V gene end was trimmed by 0 bases and the J gene end by 2 bases; junction bases not matched to a gene: 9.

The chain joins TRBV7-2 to TRBJ2-3, with a weak D call TRBD1 (5 bases). CDR1 is SGHTA, CDR2 FQGNSA, per germline. This CDR3 region has 16 residues. Trimming took 3 bases from V and 0 from J, leaving 13 bases between them. For the CDR3, the DNA is TGTGCCAGCAGCTTCCAGGGAATGATTAGCACAGATACGCAGTATTTT. The encoded protein is CASSFQGMISTDTQYF. Full variable domain (remainder filled in from reference TRBV7-2 and TRBJ2-3): GAGVSQSPSNKVTEKGKDVELRCDPISGHTALYWYRQSLGQGLEFLIYFQGNSAPDKSGLPSDRFSAERTGGSVSTLTIQRTQQEDSAVYLCASSFQGMISTDTQYFGPGTRLTVL.

CDR3 in amino acids: CASSTPRSLAGNTIYF. The CDR3 region has the DNA TGTGCCAGCAGTACCCCCAGGTCTTTAGCTGGAAACACCATATATTTT. The chain joins TRBV28 to TRBJ1-3; D remains ambiguous. The CDR3 spans 16 residues. From germline, CDR1 is MDHEN and CDR2 SYDVKM. The V gene lost 5 bases and the J gene lost 2 bases, with 16 bases spanning the gap.

This clone occurred a few times. For the CDR3, the DNA is TGCGCCAGCAGCTTCGGACAGGGGATACGGTATGGCTACACCTTC. Protein: CASSFGQGIRYGYTF. The rearrangement links TRBV5-1 to TRBJ1-2, with 9 positions matching TRBD1. The germline V gene has CDR1 SGHRS and CDR2 YFSETQ. V shed 2 bases and J 5 bases; nucleotides not matched to a gene: 7. The CDR3 length is 15 residues.

J is TRBJ2-3 and V is TRBV27, with D maybe TRBD2 (5 bases). V lost 5 bases, J lost 3 bases, and 21 bases lay in between. This CDR3 region has 17 residues. The germline V gene has CDR1 MNHEY and CDR2 SMNVEV (reference sequence). The CDR3 is CASSADRGGERTDTQYF. The CDR3, as DNA: TGTGCCAGCAGTGCGGACCGGGGTGGGGAGAGGACAGATACGCAGTATTTT.

The gene calls are TRBV5-1 and TRBJ2-7, with D unclear. V shed 3 bases and J shed 0 bases, with 10 bases lying between them. This CDR3 region has 14 residues. CDR1 and CDR2 from the germline V gene are SGHRS and YFSETQ. CDR3 loop: CASSSTAVSYEQYF. The CDR3 DNA reads as TGCGCCAGCAGCTCTACAGCAGTCTCCTACGAGCAGTACTTC. The whole variable domain, filled in from reference TRBV5-1 and TRBJ2-7, reads KAGVTQTPRYLIKTRGQQVTLSCSPISGHRSVSWYQQTPGQGLQFLFEYFSETQRNKGNFPGRFSGRQFSNSRSEMNVSTLELGDSALYLCASSSTAVSYEQYFGPGTRLTVT.

The chain couples TRBV14 to TRBJ2-7, with 7 bases identical to TRBD1. This CDR3 spans 15 amino acids. V gave up 1 base and J gave up 7 bases; unmatched junction bases: 10. In germline, CDR1 is SGHDN, CDR2 FVKESK. The CDR3 coding sequence is TGTGCCAGCAGCCAAGGGGCAGGGGGTTTGATGGAGCAGTACTTC. Protein product: CASSQGAGGLMEQYF.

The J gene is TRBJ1-5, the V gene TRBV7-2; tentative D call: TRBD1 (5 bases). V gave up 5 bases and J gave up 4 bases, with 9 bases separating them. Germline loops: CDR1 SGHTA, CDR2 FQGNSA. The CDR3 runs 13 residues. As DNA, the CDR3 is TGTGCCAGCAGCCAACGGGGGAATCAGCCCCAGCATTTT. Its protein product is CASSQRGNQPQHF.

The chain employs TRBV15 and TRBJ1-3; D is undetermined. This CDR3 contains 14 residues. V lost 8 bases, J lost 1 base, and 12 bases lay in between. The germline V gene encodes CDR1 LNHNV and CDR2 YYDKDF (reference sequence). In DNA form, the CDR3 reads TGTGCCACCGGGGAGGCGATGTCTGGAAACACCATATATTTT. Translation gives CATGEAMSGNTIYF.

The gene calls are TRBV19 and TRBJ1-2; D is unresolved. Trimming shortened V by 4 bases and J by 7 bases, and 10 bases separated the two germline ends. The CDR3 is 12 residues long. Germline-derived CDR1 and CDR2 are LNHDA and SQIVND (reference sequence). The CDR3 region is CASSTPGSGYTF. CDR3 DNA sequence: TGTGCCAGTAGTACTCCGGGATCTGGCTACACCTTC.

This chain links TRBV19 with TRBJ2-3, with 11 nucleotides matching TRBD2. The CDR3 has 14 amino acids. Germline CDR1 and CDR2: LNHDA and SQIVND (reference sequence). V gave up 5 bases and J gave up 9 bases; unmatched junction bases: 7. The CDR3 sequence is CASSDSSGRQTQYF. The CDR3 nucleotides are TGTGCCAGTAGTGATTCTAGCGGGAGGCAAACGCAGTATTTT.

V is TRBV27 and J is TRBJ2-1, with TRBD2 matching over 11 bases. CDR1 MNHEY and CDR2 SMNVEV come from the germline V gene (reference sequence). Unmatched junction bases numbered 3, after V lost 3 bases and J lost 5 bases. The length of the CDR3 is 15 residues. This CDR3 is CASSLEGLADNEQFF. The CDR3 DNA sequence: TGTGCCAGCAGTTTGGAGGGACTAGCGGACAATGAGCAGTTCTTC.

This clone appeared once. CDR3 nucleotide sequence: TGTGCCAGCAGCTTAATTGGGGGAGTAGCGGCCAGCTCCTACAATGAGCAGTTCTTC. This encodes CASSLIGGVAASSYNEQFF. V and J are TRBV7-9 and TRBJ2-1; tentative D call: TRBD2 (6 bases). Germline CDR1 SEHNR, CDR2 FQNEAQ (reference sequence). Trimming removed 2 bases at V and 0 bases at J, with 20 bases between. This CDR3 is 19 amino acids long. Full variable domain (missing parts from reference TRBV7-9 and TRBJ2-1): DTGVSQNPRHKITKRGQNVTFRCDPISEHNRLYWYRQTLGQGPEFLTYFQNEAQLEKSRLLSDRFSAERPKGSFSTLEIQRTEQGDSAMYLCASSLIGGVAASSYNEQFFGPGTRLTVL.

V and J are TRBV25-1 and TRBJ1-4; D not resolved. V shed 4 bases and J shed 4 bases, with 4 bases lying between them. The CDR3 runs 12 residues. Germline CDR1 reads MGHDK; CDR2 reads SYGVNS. The CDR3 spells CASSAVNEKLFF. The CDR3 coding sequence is TGTGCCAGCAGTGCCGTTAATGAAAAACTGTTTTTT.